One T cell receptor beta chain is described in this entry. There are 13 residues in the CDR3. Deletions cut 3 bases from V and 3 bases from J, with 8 bases between. This sample stems from a study of blood T cell repertoires in COVID-19. Study as a whole: The United States, Italy and Spain supplied acute and convalescent COVID-19 samples. PBMCs, B-cell-depleted T cells, or T cells were the source of the cDNA or gDNA that made up the material.

Original processing methods: The authors estimated nucleated cell counts from reference gene primer amplification. Clones were read by immunoSEQ multiplex PCR, and TCRdb kept only the in-frame ones, dropping some. Clonal size and the V and J genes are those of that table, whereas D and trimming came from the DNA. In the table there are about 270,000 clones, 70% to 90% of which are singletons. Cohort allocation depended upon clinical history that participants reported. This receptor was taken from a woman aged 40 to 50 with acute COVID-19. Sample: PBMCs or T cells enriched from blood (not recorded which). This sequence joins TRBV12-3 or TRBV12-4 and TRBJ1-1; D unclear. The CDR3 DNA reads TGTGCCAGCAGTTTGAACGCAGACACTGAAGCTTTCTTT. Protein product: CASSLNADTEAFF.